This T cell receptor beta chain was profiled in a study of technical replicates of blood from several donors. This CDR3 spans 15 amino acids. Looked up from germline, CDR1 is GTSNPN and CDR2 is SVGIG (reference sequence). V shed 2 bases, J shed 3 bases, and the junction held 6 bases outside the gene matches. TCRdb's copy holds only in-frame clones and misses some; the assay was immunoSEQ multiplex PCR. The top ten hold around 0.22% of the sample, which has over 55,000 clones, approximately 97% seen once. The TCR comes from a human donor in good health. The source material was T cells isolated from PBMCs. The chain links TRBV30 to TRBJ2-2, with 7 bases that match TRBD2. CDR3 protein: CAWSQYSGDTGELFF. In nucleotides, the CDR3 is TGTGCCTGGAGTCAGTACAGCGGGGACACCGGGGAGCTGTTTTTT.